Listed below are T cell receptor beta chains from one sample, sequenced in a study of early T cells in non-severe SARS-CoV-2 infection. MiXCR, applied by TCRdb to the 5' RACE reads, yields one record per CDR3 protein. In the table there are fewer than 110,000 distinct CDR3 sequences, around 10% of which are singletons. Sequenced material: whole blood. The receptors come from an adult who was a healthcare worker with PCR-confirmed SARS-CoV-2 infection or an uninfected control (not recorded which). CDR3s include the opening cysteine and the closing phenylalanine or tryptophan. The D gene is left open where the match is weak. Clone size is shown for a subset of rows, as once, few, many or a class of expanded clone.

v_call: TRBV20-1
j_call: TRBJ2-7
d_call: TRBD1
clone_size: many
cdr3_length: 15
cdr3_nt: TGCAGTGCTAGACTCCCGGGACAGGGAACCTACGAGCAGTACTTC
cdr3_aa: CSARLPGQGTYEQYF

v_call: TRBV20-1
j_call: TRBJ1-5
d_call: .
clone_size: many
cdr3_length: 14
cdr3_nt: TGCAGTGCTGATAAGGGGTCAAACAATCAGCCCCAGCATTTT
cdr3_aa: CSADKGSNNQPQHF

v_call: TRBV24-1
j_call: TRBJ2-5
d_call: TRBD1
clone_size: many
cdr3_length: 16
cdr3_nt: TGTGCCACCAGTGATCGTCAGGGGGTAGGGGTGGAGACCCAGTACTTC
cdr3_aa: CATSDRQGVGVETQYF

v_call: TRBV28
j_call: TRBJ1-1
d_call: .
clone_size: few
cdr3_length: 14
cdr3_nt: TGTGCCAGCAGGCCCTCACAGTACAACACTGAAGCTTTCTTT
cdr3_aa: CASRPSQYNTEAFF

v_call: TRBV6-2/TRBV6-3
j_call: TRBJ2-1
d_call: TRBD2
clone_size: few
cdr3_length: 15
cdr3_nt: TGTGCCAGCAGTAAAGGACTAGCGGGATACAATGAGCAGTTCTTC
cdr3_aa: CASSKGLAGYNEQFF

v_call: TRBV12-3/TRBV12-4
j_call: TRBJ2-4
d_call: .
clone_size: few
cdr3_length: 15
cdr3_nt: TGTGCCAGCAGCCTGTACGGAGGTTTTGGAAACATTCAGTACTTC
cdr3_aa: CASSLYGGFGNIQYF

v_call: TRBV10-3
j_call: TRBJ2-1
d_call: .
clone_size: few
cdr3_length: 13
cdr3_nt: TGTGCCATCAGTGGGGGGACTTCCAATGAGCAGTTCTTC
cdr3_aa: CAISGGTSNEQFF

v_call: TRBV27
j_call: TRBJ2-2
d_call: .
clone_size: many
cdr3_length: 13
cdr3_nt: TGTGCCAGCAGTTTATCCGGCACCGGGGAGCTGTTTTTT
cdr3_aa: CASSLSGTGELFF

v_call: TRBV20-1
j_call: TRBJ2-3
d_call: TRBD2
clone_size: many
cdr3_length: 14
cdr3_nt: TGCAGTGCTCAAACTCTAGCGGGACCAGATACGCAGTATTTT
cdr3_aa: CSAQTLAGPDTQYF

v_call: TRBV7-7
j_call: TRBJ1-1
d_call: .
clone_size: many
cdr3_length: 13
cdr3_nt: TGTGCCAGCAGCCGCAGACGAAACACTGAAGCTTTCTTT
cdr3_aa: CASSRRRNTEAFF

v_call: TRBV7-2
j_call: TRBJ2-4
d_call: .
clone_size: .
cdr3_length: 12
cdr3_nt: TGTGCCAGCAGCTTAGTGGCGGGACTTCAGTACTTC
cdr3_aa: CASSLVAGLQYF

v_call: TRBV27
j_call: TRBJ1-2
d_call: TRBD1
clone_size: .
cdr3_length: 14
cdr3_nt: TGTGCCAGCAGTTGGGGAGGGGGCCAGGGTGGCTACACCTTC
cdr3_aa: CASSWGGGQGGYTF

v_call: TRBV2
j_call: TRBJ2-1
d_call: .
clone_size: .
cdr3_length: 15
cdr3_nt: TGTGCCAGCAGGATCTTCCCCGACCCCTACAATGAGCAGTTCTTC
cdr3_aa: CASRIFPDPYNEQFF

v_call: TRBV2
j_call: TRBJ2-7
d_call: .
clone_size: many
cdr3_length: 13
cdr3_nt: TGTGCCAGCAGTGTCGACATTACCTACGAGCAGTACTTC
cdr3_aa: CASSVDITYEQYF

v_call: TRBV7-6
j_call: TRBJ2-2
d_call: .
clone_size: .
cdr3_length: 12
cdr3_nt: TGTGCCAGCAGCTTACACACCGGGGAGCTGTTTTTT
cdr3_aa: CASSLHTGELFF

v_call: TRBV11-2
j_call: TRBJ2-3
d_call: .
clone_size: .
cdr3_length: 13
cdr3_nt: TGTGCCAGCAGCTCGGGAGTGTCAGATACGCAGTATTTT
cdr3_aa: CASSSGVSDTQYF